This is a list of T cell receptor beta chains from one sample in a study of blood T cell repertoires in COVID-19. Assay: immunoSEQ multiplex PCR; the TCRdb copy retains only in-frame clones and omits some. The sample consists of a few hundred thousand clones, 80% to 85% of them appearing once. The sample taken for sequencing was peripheral blood. These receptors all come from an older person with COVID-19, enrolled during active disease. Both conserved end residues are part of each CDR3. Fields, in order: D gene, clone size, V gene, J gene, CDR3 length, CDR3 protein, CDR3 DNA. D genes are given only for firm matches. Expanded clones get a size class; other rows say once, few or many, or leave the size out.

TRBD2	once	TRBV5-1	TRBJ2-7	17	CASSLGASGRIPYEQYF	TGCGCCAGCAGCTTGGGTGCTAGCGGGAGAATCCCCTACGAGCAGTACTTC
TRBD1	.	TRBV18	TRBJ1-1	14	CASSPGQETPEAFF	TGTGCCAGCTCCCCAGGACAGGAAACCCCTGAAGCTTTCTTT
.	.	TRBV19	TRBJ2-5	13	CASSSGRGETQYF	TGTGCCAGTAGTTCAGGAAGGGGTGAGACCCAGTACTTC
TRBD2	.	TRBV2	TRBJ2-5	12	CASGLAQETQYF	TGTGCCAGCGGACTAGCTCAAGAGACCCAGTACTTC
TRBD1	.	TRBV6-5	TRBJ2-5	14	CATQGAGGQETQYF	TGTGCTACTCAAGGCGCAGGGGGCCAAGAGACCCAGTACTTC
.	.	TRBV27	TRBJ2-5	14	CASSLSFRGETQYF	TGTGCCAGCAGTTTATCCTTCAGGGGAGAGACCCAGTACTTC
TRBD1	.	TRBV4-3	TRBJ2-7	15	CASSPRATGDGEQYF	TGCGCCAGCAGCCCGCGGGCGACAGGGGATGGGGAGCAGTACTTC
TRBD2	few	TRBV25-1	TRBJ2-7	14	CASSEDGRTYEQYF	TGTGCCAGCAGTGAGGACGGGAGGACGTACGAGCAGTACTTC
.	.	TRBV5-6	TRBJ1-1	13	CASSYSGGTEAFF	TGTGCCAGCAGCTATAGCGGGGGCACTGAAGCTTTCTTT
.	.	TRBV28	TRBJ1-1	13	CASSDALGAQAFF	TGTGCCAGCAGCGATGCCCTTGGGGCCCAAGCTTTCTTT
.	once	TRBV28	TRBJ1-2	14	CASSLGGDFYGYTF	TGTGCCAGCAGTTTGGGGGGAGATTTTTATGGCTACACCTTC
TRBD1	.	TRBV30	TRBJ1-5	16	CAWSFSGTGGNQPQHF	TGTGCCTGGAGCTTCTCCGGGACAGGGGGCAATCAGCCCCAGCATTTT
.	.	TRBV5-1	TRBJ1-4	16	CASSLGDKVLNEKLFF	TGCGCCAGCAGCTTGGGGGACAAAGTCCTTAATGAAAAACTGTTTTTT
.	.	TRBV9	TRBJ2-3	16	CASSVYTDRILDTQYF	TGTGCCAGCAGCGTATACACAGATAGAATCCTAGATACGCAGTATTTT
TRBD2	once	TRBV20-1	TRBJ2-5	15	CSASRGGRFQETQYF	TGCAGTGCTAGTAGGGGCGGGAGGTTCCAAGAGACCCAGTACTTC
.	.	TRBV5-1	TRBJ2-2	16	CASSFSTTPGSGELFF	TGCGCCAGCAGCTTCTCGACTACGCCGGGCTCCGGGGAGCTGTTTTTT
TRBD1	.	TRBV19	TRBJ1-5	13	CASSTDRDQPQHF	TGTGCCAGTAGTACCGACAGGGATCAGCCCCAGCATTTT
.	.	TRBV25-1	TRBJ2-7	12	CASTRDNYEQYF	TGTGCCAGCACCCGCGATAACTACGAGCAGTACTTC
.	.	TRBV6-2/TRBV6-3	TRBJ1-5	14	CASSGTASNQPQHF	TGTGCCAGCAGTGGGACTGCAAGCAATCAGCCCCAGCATTTT
.	.	TRBV28	TRBJ1-1	13	CASYRISRTEAFF	TGTGCCAGTTACCGAATCAGTCGCACTGAAGCTTTCTTT
TRBD2	few	TRBV28	TRBJ2-7	14	CASSEGRVSYEQYF	TGTGCCAGCAGTGAAGGGAGGGTCTCCTACGAGCAGTACTTC
.	once	TRBV5-4	TRBJ1-3	15	CASSYWEGSGNTIYF	TGTGCCAGCAGCTATTGGGAGGGCTCTGGAAACACCATATATTTT
.	.	TRBV19	TRBJ2-1	15	CASSAPDGDFCEQFF	TGTGCCAGTAGCGCTCCAGACGGAGATTTTTGTGAGCAGTTCTTC
TRBD1	.	TRBV29-1	TRBJ2-4	14	CSVAGTGLGNIQYF	TGCAGCGTTGCAGGGACAGGGCTTGGAAACATTCAGTACTTC
.	.	TRBV3-1/TRBV3-2	TRBJ2-7	13	CASSQRQSYEQYF	TGTGCCAGCAGCCAAAGACAGAGCTACGAGCAGTACTTC
.	.	TRBV3-1/TRBV3-2	TRBJ1-5	12	CASSQYNQPQHF	TGTGCCAGCAGCCAATACAATCAGCCCCAGCATTTT
TRBD2	.	TRBV5-1	TRBJ2-1	14	CASSLSGGGDEQFF	TGCGCCAGCAGCTTGAGCGGGGGAGGGGATGAGCAGTTCTTC
.	.	TRBV20-1	TRBJ1-5	11	CSAGRGQPQHF	TGCAGTGCTGGAAGAGGTCAGCCCCAGCATTTT
.	.	TRBV6-5	TRBJ2-2	14	CASSSTVNTGELFF	TGTGCCAGCAGCTCGACAGTGAATACCGGGGAGCTGTTTTTT
.	.	TRBV4-3	TRBJ2-7	15	CASSQEAAGSYEQYF	TGCGCCAGCAGCCAAGAGGCGGCGGGTTCCTACGAGCAGTACTTC
TRBD1	few	TRBV7-9	TRBJ2-1	16	CASRGQGMSSYNEQFF	TGTGCCAGCCGGGGACAGGGGATGAGCTCCTACAATGAGCAGTTCTTC
.	.	TRBV11-1	TRBJ2-3	11	CASSVTDTRYF	TGTGCCAGCAGCGTCACAGATACGCGGTATTTT
TRBD1	.	TRBV5-1	TRBJ2-6	20	CASSLLSWDRASSGANVLTF	TGCGCCAGCAGCTTGTTATCTTGGGACAGGGCGTCCTCTGGGGCCAACGTCCTGACTTTC
.	.	TRBV27	TRBJ2-7	13	CASADFSEREQYF	TGTGCCAGCGCAGACTTCTCCGAGAGGGAGCAGTACTTC
.	.	TRBV27	TRBJ1-1	13	CASSFDPSTEAFF	TGTGCCAGCAGTTTCGATCCGAGCACTGAAGCTTTCTTT
TRBD2	.	TRBV14	TRBJ2-1	13	CASSRYSGTSQFF	TGTGCCAGCAGCCGTTACTCCGGGACTAGTCAGTTCTTC
.	.	TRBV27	TRBJ2-2	16	CASMMTDPADTGELFF	TGTGCCAGCATGATGACAGATCCCGCAGACACCGGGGAGCTGTTTTTT
.	.	TRBV9	TRBJ2-1	16	CASSVVWGSSSNEQFF	TGTGCCAGCAGCGTAGTTTGGGGCTCTTCGTCGAATGAGCAGTTCTTC
TRBD1	.	TRBV5-1	TRBJ1-6	14	CASSPGQDYSPLHF	TGCGCCAGCAGCCCGGGACAGGACTATTCACCCCTCCACTTT
TRBD1	.	TRBV6-6	TRBJ1-2	15	CASSSTRDSNYGYTF	TGTGCCAGCAGTTCCACCCGGGACAGCAACTATGGCTACACCTTC